The clone carrying this TCR beta chain was detected a few times. Its antigen is unidentified. Unique molecular identifier tags were affixed to discrete cDNA molecules. TCRdb analysed the 5' RACE reads with MiXCR anew, one entry per CDR3 protein. Here the sample spans roughly 26,000 distinct CDR3 sequences, less than 5% being singletons. This CDR3 has 13 residues. The trim removed 3 bases at V and 5 bases at J, leaving 1 base unmatched. The germline CDR1 and CDR2 sequences are SNHLY and FYNNEI. This specimen comes from a study of early T cells in non-severe SARS-CoV-2 infection. Study-wide context: RNA in bulk from unsorted whole blood was sequenced, and chains were unpaired. Study outcomes and limitations: Sequences matched to VDJdb favored anti-spike CD8 responses, while private and CD4 specificities were missed.

This chain uses TRBV2 with TRBJ2-1, with TRBD2 matching 7 bases. The source is an adult who was a healthcare worker with PCR-confirmed SARS-CoV-2 infection or an uninfected control (not recorded which). Sequenced sample: whole blood. For the CDR3, the DNA is TGTGCCAGCAGTGAGGCGGGGGACAATGAGCAGTTCTTC. It is translated as CASSEAGDNEQFF.